This T cell receptor (beta chain) originates from a study of cytomegalovirus exposure and HLA in healthy donors. Regarding the study as a whole: Relative to equally common others, HLA-associated TCR beta chains showed greater clonal expansion in a later analysis.

With regard to this clone: Its antigen is not identified.

This PCR relied on a set of 60 Vbeta primers and 13 Jbeta primers. Assay: immunoSEQ multiplex PCR; the TCRdb copy retains only in-frame clones and omits some. The sample has roughly 170,000 clones, 75% to 85% seen once; the top ten hold 0.6% to 0.9%. The germline CDR1 and CDR2 sequences are SGHTS and YDEGEE. Trimming took off 0 bases at V and 7 bases at J, with 25 bases between the two ends. The CDR3 is 18 amino acids. The sequenced material came from PBMCs. V usage is TRBV5-8 and J usage is TRBJ1-2; D unclear. The clonotype was recovered from a female donor in good health and CMV-seronegative. DNA for the CDR3: TGTGCCAGCAGCTTGGCCTACCTGACTGGGAGGTCACCTGGTGGCTACACCTTC. Amino acid sequence: CASSLAYLTGRSPGGYTF. Supplemented by reference TRBV5-8 and TRBJ1-2, the full variable domain reads EAGVTQSPTHLIKTRGQQATLRCSPISGHTSVYWYQQALGLGLQFLLWYDEGEERNRGNFPPRFSGRQFPNYSSELNVNALELEDSALYLCASSLAYLTGRSPGGYTFGSGTRLTVV.